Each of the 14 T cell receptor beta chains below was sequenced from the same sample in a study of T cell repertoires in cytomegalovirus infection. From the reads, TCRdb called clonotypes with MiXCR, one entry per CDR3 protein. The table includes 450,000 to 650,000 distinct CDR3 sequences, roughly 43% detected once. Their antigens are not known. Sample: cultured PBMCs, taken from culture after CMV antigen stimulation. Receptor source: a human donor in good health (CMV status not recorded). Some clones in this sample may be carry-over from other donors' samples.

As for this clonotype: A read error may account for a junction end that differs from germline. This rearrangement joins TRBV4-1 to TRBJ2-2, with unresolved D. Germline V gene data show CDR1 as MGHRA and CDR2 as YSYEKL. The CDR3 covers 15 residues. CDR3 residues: CASSPLVGDTGELFF. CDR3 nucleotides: TGTGCCAGCAGCCCACTGGTAGGAGACACCGGGGAGCTGTTTTTT.

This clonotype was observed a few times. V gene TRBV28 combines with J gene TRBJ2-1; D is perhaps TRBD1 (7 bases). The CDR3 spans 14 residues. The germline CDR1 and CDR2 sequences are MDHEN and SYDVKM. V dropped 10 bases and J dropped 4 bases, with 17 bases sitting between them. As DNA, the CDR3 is TGTGCCAACTCGCGGGACAGAATTTACAATGAGCAGTTCTTC. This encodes CANSRDRIYNEQFF.

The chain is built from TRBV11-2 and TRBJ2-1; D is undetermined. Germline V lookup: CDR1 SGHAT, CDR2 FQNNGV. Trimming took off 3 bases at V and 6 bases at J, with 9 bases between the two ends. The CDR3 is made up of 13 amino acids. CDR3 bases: TGTGCCAGCAGCTTTGGCCCGATCAATGAGCAGTTCTTC. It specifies CASSFGPINEQFF.

The CDR3, as DNA: TGTGCCTGGAAGAGGACCCGATACACCGGGGAGCTGTTTTTT. Translating it yields CAWKRTRYTGELFF. The chain carries TRBV30 and TRBJ2-2; D unresolved. This CDR3 region has 14 residues. V lost 4 bases and J 3 bases, leaving 12 bases between the germline ends. CDR1 GTSNPN and CDR2 SVGIG come from the germline V gene (reference sequence).

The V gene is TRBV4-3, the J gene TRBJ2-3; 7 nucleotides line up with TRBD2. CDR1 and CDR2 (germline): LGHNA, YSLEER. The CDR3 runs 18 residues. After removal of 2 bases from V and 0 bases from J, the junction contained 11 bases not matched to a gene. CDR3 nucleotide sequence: TGCGCCAGCAGCCAACAGGTGTCTAGCGGAGGGAGCACAGATACGCAGTATTTT. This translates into CASSQQVSSGGSTDTQYF.

The CDR3 DNA is TGTGCCATCAGTCCGGGGGGGGGACTTAGCTATGAGCAGTTCTTC. Amino acids: CAISPGGGLSYEQFF. This chain connects TRBV10-3 to TRBJ2-1, with 8 bases aligning to TRBD2. The CDR3 has 15 amino acids. The V segment lost 5 bases and the J segment 8 bases; nucleotides outside the gene matches: 11. CDR1 ENHRY and CDR2 SYGVKD come from the germline V gene.

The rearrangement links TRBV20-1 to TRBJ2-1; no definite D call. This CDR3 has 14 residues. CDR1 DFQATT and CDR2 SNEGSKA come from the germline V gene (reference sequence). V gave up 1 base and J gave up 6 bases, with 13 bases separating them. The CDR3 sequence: CSARVSGVSNEQFF. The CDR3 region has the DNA TGCAGTGCTAGAGTGTCTGGGGTATCCAATGAGCAGTTCTTC.

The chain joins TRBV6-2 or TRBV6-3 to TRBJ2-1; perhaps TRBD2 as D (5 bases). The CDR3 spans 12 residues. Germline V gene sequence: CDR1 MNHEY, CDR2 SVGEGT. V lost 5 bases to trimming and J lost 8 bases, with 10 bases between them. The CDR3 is CASSEGFDEQFF. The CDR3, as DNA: TGTGCCAGCAGTGAGGGCTTCGATGAGCAGTTCTTC.

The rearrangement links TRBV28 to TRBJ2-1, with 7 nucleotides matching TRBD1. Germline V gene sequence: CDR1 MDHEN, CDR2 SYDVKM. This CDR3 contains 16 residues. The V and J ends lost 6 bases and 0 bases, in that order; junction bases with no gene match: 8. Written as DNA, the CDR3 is TGTGCCAGCAGGCCGACAGGGTCAAGCTCCTACAATGAGCAGTTCTTC. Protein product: CASRPTGSSSYNEQFF.

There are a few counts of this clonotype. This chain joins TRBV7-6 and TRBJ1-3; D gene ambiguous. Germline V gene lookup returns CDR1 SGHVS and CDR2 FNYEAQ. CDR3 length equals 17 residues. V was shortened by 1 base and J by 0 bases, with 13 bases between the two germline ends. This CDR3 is CASSLVPPTLSGNTIYF. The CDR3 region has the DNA TGTGCCAGCAGCTTAGTACCCCCGACCCTCTCTGGAAACACCATATATTTT.

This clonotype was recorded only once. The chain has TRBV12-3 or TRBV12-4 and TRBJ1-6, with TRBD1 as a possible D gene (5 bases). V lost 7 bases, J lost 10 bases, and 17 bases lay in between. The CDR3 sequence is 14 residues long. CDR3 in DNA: TGTGCCAGCAAACCGGGACGTTTTCTATCACCCCTCCACTTT. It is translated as CASKPGRFLSPLHF.

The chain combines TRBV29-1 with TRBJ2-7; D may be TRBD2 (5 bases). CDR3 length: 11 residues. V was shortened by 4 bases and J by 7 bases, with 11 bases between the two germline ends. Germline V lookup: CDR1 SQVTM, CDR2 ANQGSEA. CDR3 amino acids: CSVGFGDEQYF. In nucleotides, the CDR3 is TGCAGCGTTGGATTCGGGGATGAGCAGTACTTC.

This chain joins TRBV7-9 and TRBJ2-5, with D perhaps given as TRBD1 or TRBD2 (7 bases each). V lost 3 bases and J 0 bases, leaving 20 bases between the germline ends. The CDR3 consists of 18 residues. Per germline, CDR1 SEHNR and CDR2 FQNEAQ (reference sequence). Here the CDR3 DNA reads TGTGCCAGCAGCTTTTCGTGGCGGGCAGGGGGGGACCAAGAGACCCAGTACTTC. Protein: CASSFSWRAGGDQETQYF.

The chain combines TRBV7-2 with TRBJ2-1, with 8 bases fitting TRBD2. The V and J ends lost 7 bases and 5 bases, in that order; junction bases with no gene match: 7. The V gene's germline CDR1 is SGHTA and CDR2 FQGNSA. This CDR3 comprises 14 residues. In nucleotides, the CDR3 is TGTGCCAGCACCCGGACTAGCTCAAACAATGAGCAGTTCTTC. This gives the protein CASTRTSSNNEQFF.